These T cell receptor beta chains were read from a single sample in a study of blood T cells in healthy people across ages. From the 5' RACE reads, TCRdb called clonotypes with MiXCR, one entry per CDR3 protein. The repertoire holds more than 800,000 distinct CDR3 sequences, with about 28% as singletons. Material: blood. The receptors shown here come from a woman aged 80 or older in good health. The CDR3 runs from the conserved cysteine through the conserved F or W. The D gene is left open where the match is weak.

v_gene,d_gene,j_gene,CDR3aa
TRBV10-3,TRBD2,TRBJ2-1,CAISESGTSGGLSYNEQFF
TRBV27,.,TRBJ1-2,CASSSGTGTYGYTF
TRBV11-2,TRBD1,TRBJ2-5,CTSSPTGGFGQETQYF
TRBV6-2/TRBV6-3,.,TRBJ1-5,CASSTVPVAGWDNQPQHF
TRBV27,.,TRBJ2-1,CASSLVVGVGWNEQFF
TRBV29-1,TRBD1,TRBJ2-5,CSVDRGGIGETQYF
TRBV7-9,TRBD1,TRBJ1-1,CASSRFMGQAQNTEAFF
TRBV6-1,TRBD1,TRBJ1-1,CASSRFRPGQGTFMNTEAFF
TRBV12-3/TRBV12-4,.,TRBJ2-3,CASSPLGDTQYF
TRBV7-9,.,TRBJ1-2,CASSLEDGANYGYTF
TRBV7-2,TRBD2,TRBJ2-1,CASSSRTSNSYNEQFF
TRBV27,.,TRBJ1-5,CASSLRNEGVQPQHF
TRBV7-6,.,TRBJ2-1,CATKRGTYNEQFF
TRBV7-8,.,TRBJ1-4,CASSKGQINEKLFF
TRBV7-8,TRBD1,TRBJ2-5,CASSLQGARFQETRYF
TRBV20-1,.,TRBJ2-2,CSAREPNTGELFF
TRBV20-1,TRBD1,TRBJ2-3,CSARDPYRDRSTDTQYF
TRBV7-9,.,TRBJ1-4,CASSPAPGSANEKLFF